The source of this T cell receptor beta chain is a study of blood T cell repertoires in COVID-19. Study information: The samples span acute and convalescent COVID-19 from the United States, Italy and Spain. The analysed material was cDNA or gDNA that came from T cells, B-cell-depleted T cells, or PBMCs.

Sequencing was performed with immunoSEQ multiplex PCR; in TCRdb, only in-frame clones are kept and a portion is missing. The table has roughly 500,000 clones, 70% to 90% seen once. This clone was recorded many times. The CDR3 loop spans 18 amino acids. Trimming took 6 bases from V and 1 from J; bases not matched to a gene: 5. CDR1 is MNHEY, CDR2 SVGEGT, per germline. Sequenced: peripheral blood. The chain is built from TRBV6-2 or TRBV6-3 and TRBJ2-2, with 16 nucleotides matching TRBD2. The receptor's source is a human donor in a cohort sampled during active COVID-19. CDR3 amino acids: CASSWGLAGGKNTGELFF. As DNA, the CDR3 is TGTGCCAGCAGCTGGGGACTAGCGGGAGGGAAGAACACCGGGGAGCTGTTTTTT.